This record looks at one T cell receptor (beta chain) sequence and its context. Its antigen is unknown. Some clones are missing from TCRdb's copy, which holds only in-frame ones; the method was immunoSEQ multiplex PCR. The data show some 190,000 clones, with around 90% seen just once and around 6.3% held by the top ten. The data were obtained in a study of Ad26.COV2.S vaccination and SARS-CoV-2 variants. Broader study findings: Analyses of TCR breadth and depth may have underestimated total T cell responses.

The V end was cut by 5 bases, the J end by 6 bases, with 11 bases between. CDR3 size: 12 residues. Germline V gene sequence: CDR1 SNHLY, CDR2 FYNNEI. V and J are TRBV2 and TRBJ2-7, with a tentative D call TRBD1 (6 bases). This clonotype was sampled from a human donor who had recovered from COVID-19. Sequencing was performed on peripheral blood, taken after recovery from COVID-19. The CDR3 sequence is CASSSRGGEQYF. The DNA of the CDR3 is TGTGCCAGCAGTAGCAGGGGCGGCGAGCAGTACTTC.